The 23 T cell receptor beta chains below come from one sample, sequenced in a study of radiotherapy plus CTLA-4 blockade in lung cancer. Assay used: immunoSEQ multiplex PCR; TCRdb lists only in-frame clones, some missing. The sample consists of tens of thousands of clones, 60% to 85% of them appearing once. Sequencing was performed on peripheral blood, taken from a patient treated with radiotherapy plus ipilimumab. These receptors all stem from a human donor with non-small cell lung cancer who had a partial response to radiotherapy plus ipilimumab. Some clones in this sample may be carry-over from other donors' samples.

Comments on this clone: The junction differs from germline at one of its ends, possibly a read error. The chain links TRBV6-5 to TRBJ2-3, with 7 bases lining up with TRBD2. The CDR3 runs to 14 residues. Germline CDR1 and CDR2: MNHEY and SVGAGI. The CDR3 sequence: CATSYSGSTDTQYF. CDR3 DNA sequence: TGTGCCACCAGTTATAGCGGGAGCACAGATACGCAGTATTTT.

V gene TRBV28 combines with J gene TRBJ2-5, with TRBD1 matching over 8 bases. The trim removed 4 bases at V and 9 bases at J, leaving 13 bases unmatched. CDR1 MDHEN and CDR2 SYDVKM come from the germline V gene. The CDR3 has 15 residues. The CDR3 DNA follows: TGTGCCAGCAGTTCCCCCCCGGACAGGGTACCTGCCCAGTACTTC. Translating it yields CASSSPPDRVPAQYF.

The chain uses TRBV7-9 and TRBJ2-6; a weak D match, TRBD2 (5 bases). Per the germline V gene, CDR1 is SEHNR and CDR2 is FQNEAQ (reference sequence). This CDR3 region has 15 residues. V gave up 1 base and J gave up 2 bases, with 6 bases separating them. The CDR3 DNA reads TGTGCCAGCAGCTTAGTACTAGCTGGGGCCAACGTCCTGACTTTC. This sequence encodes CASSLVLAGANVLTF.

CDR3 in DNA: TGTGCCAGCAGCTTAATAGGACAGGGGGCGCGGAATGGCTACACCTTC. Residues: CASSLIGQGARNGYTF. This chain links TRBV7-8 with TRBJ1-2, with 11 bases matching TRBD1. CDR3 size: 16 residues. Germline CDR1 and CDR2: SGHVS and FQNEAQ. V lost 2 bases to trimming and J lost 6 bases; unmatched junction nucleotides: 8.

This clone came up a few times. The chain joins TRBV30 to TRBJ2-1, with 8 bases aligning to TRBD2. This CDR3 has 13 residues. Trimming took 0 bases from V and 8 from J; bases not matched to a gene: 3. The germline CDR1 and CDR2 sequences are GTSNPN and SVGIG (reference sequence). The CDR3 sequence: CAWSVGLAYEQFF. The DNA of the CDR3 is TGTGCCTGGAGTGTTGGACTAGCCTATGAGCAGTTCTTC. The full variable domain, with the rest looked up from reference TRBV30 and TRBJ2-1, is SQTIHQWPATLVQPVGSPLSLECTVEGTSNPNLYWYRQAAGRGLQLLFYSVGIGQISSEVPQNLSASRPQDRQFILSSKKLLLSDSGFYLCAWSVGLAYEQFFGPGTRLTVL.

The chain couples TRBV11-2 to TRBJ2-5; the D is unclear. The CDR3 has 14 residues. From germline, CDR1 is SGHAT and CDR2 FQNNGV. Trimming removed 7 bases at V and 7 bases at J, with 19 bases between. CDR3 in amino acids: CASTHASLRGTQYF. The CDR3 DNA is TGTGCCAGCACCCATGCCAGCCTGCGAGGGACCCAGTACTTC.

The rearrangement links TRBV6-1 to TRBJ2-7, with 9 bases matching TRBD1. The germline V gene encodes CDR1 MNHNS and CDR2 SASEGT. J was trimmed by 5 bases and V by 6 bases; bases with no gene match: 11. This CDR3 is built from 15 residues. CDR3 DNA sequence: TGTGCCAGCAGAGGAAAGTGGACAGGGGACAACGAGCAGTACTTC. This codes for CASRGKWTGDNEQYF.

The V call is TRBV7-9, the J call TRBJ1-5; D unclear. Germline assignment: CDR1 SEHNR and CDR2 FQNEAQ (reference sequence). The CDR3 consists of 16 residues. Trimming pared 1 base from V and 0 bases from J, leaving 10 bases between. The CDR3 here is CASSLGAPDSNQPQHF. In DNA form, the CDR3 reads TGTGCCAGCAGCTTAGGGGCACCTGATAGCAATCAGCCCCAGCATTTT.

This clone has just a few counts. J is TRBJ2-7 and V is TRBV6-6; D uncertain. The germline V and J ends were trimmed by 7 bases and 1 base, with 5 bases remaining between them. The CDR3 is 11 amino acids. From germline, CDR1 is MNHNY and CDR2 SVGAGI (reference sequence). The CDR3 DNA sequence: TGTGCCAGCACCCTGTCCTACGAGCAGTACTTC. Its protein product is CASTLSYEQYF.

The V and J genes are TRBV19 and TRBJ2-5; 13 bases map to TRBD2. J was trimmed by 3 bases and V by 5 bases; bases with no gene match: 3. The CDR3 is made up of 15 amino acids. Germline V gene lookup returns CDR1 LNHDA and CDR2 SQIVND (reference sequence). The CDR3 coding sequence is TGTGCCAGTAGTCTTGGGACTAGCGGGAAAGAGACCCAGTACTTC. Residues: CASSLGTSGKETQYF. Combining the CDR3 with reference TRBV19 and TRBJ2-5 gives the whole variable domain DGGITQSPKYLFRKEGQNVTLSCEQNLNHDAMYWYRQDPGQGLRLIYYSQIVNDFQKGDIAEGYSVSREKKESFPLTVTSAQKNPTAFYLCASSLGTSGKETQYFGPGTRLLVL.

The chain recombines TRBV28 with TRBJ1-5, with D possibly being TRBD1 (6 bases). Germline V gives CDR1 MDHEN, CDR2 SYDVKM. The CDR3 totals 14 residues. Trimming left V 6 bases short and J 4 bases short, with 13 bases between. The CDR3 DNA sequence: TGTGCCAGCAGAACAGGGTCTAAGAATCAGCCCCAGCATTTT. The encoded protein is CASRTGSKNQPQHF.

The chain carries TRBV19 and TRBJ2-2; 8 bases fit TRBD1. V dropped 6 bases and J dropped 1; count of bases not matched to a gene: 4. Per germline, CDR1 LNHDA and CDR2 SQIVND (reference sequence). CDR3 size: 15 residues. CDR3 amino acids: CASRSGTGNTGELFF. CDR3 nucleotide sequence: TGTGCCAGTAGGTCCGGGACAGGGAACACCGGGGAGCTGTTTTTT.

The rearrangement uses TRBV29-1 and TRBJ1-2; 8 nucleotides match TRBD1. V shed 4 bases, J shed 7 bases, and the junction held 8 bases outside the gene matches. The CDR3 runs to 13 residues. Per germline, CDR1 SQVTM and CDR2 ANQGSEA. The CDR3 is CSVVLPGGSGYTF. DNA of the CDR3: TGCAGCGTTGTGTTACCAGGGGGCAGTGGCTACACCTTC.

CDR3 nucleotide sequence: TGTGCCAGCCTGCTAACTCAGGGAGGCTATGGCTACACCTTC. Translated, it gives CASLLTQGGYGYTF. The chain links TRBV2 to TRBJ1-2, with D perhaps matching TRBD1 (5 bases). Germline CDR1 reads SNHLY; CDR2 reads FYNNEI. This CDR3 has 14 residues. Deletions cut 8 bases from V and 4 bases from J, with 17 bases between.

This clone turned up a few times. The J gene is TRBJ1-2, the V gene TRBV11-3, with unresolved D. Between the trimmed V and J ends, which lost 2 bases and 8 bases, there was a span of 9 bases. From germline, CDR1 is SGHNT and CDR2 YENEEA. This CDR3 contains 12 residues. In DNA, the CDR3 is TGTGCCAGCAGCTTAAGACGGGAAGGCTACACCTTC. It specifies CASSLRREGYTF. Supplemented by reference TRBV11-3 and TRBJ1-2, the full variable domain reads EAGVVQSPRYKIIEKKQPVAFWCNPISGHNTLYWYLQNLGQGPELLIRYENEEAVDDSQLPKDRFSAERLKGVDSTLKIQPAELGDSAVYLCASSLRREGYTFGSGTRLTVV.

The rearrangement joins TRBV30 to TRBJ2-6, with a weak D call TRBD2 (5 bases). The CDR3 loop spans 14 amino acids. Between the trimmed V and J ends, which lost 1 base and 2 bases, there was a span of 6 bases. Germline lookup yields CDR1 GTSNPN and CDR2 SVGIG (reference sequence). The CDR3 protein is CAWSERAGANVLTF. CDR3 DNA: TGTGCCTGGAGTGAGAGGGCTGGGGCCAACGTCCTGACTTTC.

The chain links TRBV1 to TRBJ2-3; TRBD2 is the table's D call, not checked against the DNA. TRBV1 is shown as a pseudogene. CDR3 length: 15 residues. The CDR3 loop is CTSSHHNLRLDTQYF. CDR3 coding DNA: TGCACCAGCAGCCACCACAACCTGAGACTAGATACGCAGTATTTT.

This chain's CDR3 is CAMGKVPRNEQFF. As DNA, the CDR3 is TGTGCCATGGGCAAGGTACCCAGGAATGAGCAGTTCTTC. The chain is built from TRBV10-3 and TRBJ2-1; D is unclear. The CDR3 has 13 residues. V lost 9 bases to trimming and J lost 7 bases, with 16 bases between them. The germline V gene encodes CDR1 ENHRY and CDR2 SYGVKD.

The J gene is TRBJ1-2, the V gene TRBV27; a possible D gene is TRBD1 (6 bases). This CDR3 contains 14 residues. The germline gives CDR1 MNHEY, CDR2 SMNVEV (reference sequence). Trimming pared 2 bases from V and 3 bases from J, leaving 10 bases between. The CDR3 DNA reads as TGTGCCAGCAGTTTACGGGGGGCGGACTATGGCTACACCTTC. It is translated as CASSLRGADYGYTF.

With regard to this clone: This specimen includes other DNA sequences encoding the same CDR3. The chain has TRBV9 and TRBJ1-1; D is uncertain. The CDR3 has 13 amino acids. Germline V gives CDR1 SGDLS, CDR2 YYNGEE. Between the trimmed V and J ends, which lost 2 bases and 4 bases, there was a span of 9 bases. CDR3 sequence reads: CASSVSGVTEAFF. In nucleotides, the CDR3 is TGTGCCAGCAGCGTGTCAGGCGTCACTGAAGCTTTCTTT.

The chain uses TRBV19 and TRBJ1-1; D is possibly TRBD1 (6 bases). The V and J ends lost 4 bases and 5 bases respectively, with 14 bases between them. The CDR3 has 14 residues. The germline gives CDR1 LNHDA, CDR2 SQIVND (reference sequence). The CDR3 sequence is CASSRRQDWTEAFF. CDR3 coding DNA: TGTGCCAGTAGTAGGCGACAGGATTGGACTGAAGCTTTCTTT.

The chain carries TRBV30 and TRBJ2-1, with 8 bases identical to TRBD1. Germline CDR1 is GTSNPN and CDR2 is SVGIG (reference sequence). The CDR3 covers 16 residues. The ends lost 0 bases at V and 8 bases at J; junction bases unmatched: 12. The CDR3 sequence is CAWSVLPQRDRYEQFF. CDR3 in DNA: TGTGCCTGGAGTGTTCTGCCCCAACGGGACAGGTATGAGCAGTTCTTC.

Here the CDR3 reads CASTQRTQGVNEKLFF. DNA of the CDR3: TGTGCCAGCACTCAAAGAACACAGGGGGTTAATGAAAAACTGTTTTTT. The chain couples TRBV2 to TRBJ1-4; 8 nucleotides line up with TRBD1. In germline, CDR1 is SNHLY, CDR2 FYNNEI. Trimming removed 7 bases from V and 4 bases from J; junction bases left unmatched: 11. The CDR3 extends over 16 amino acids.